These T cell receptor beta chains were read from a single sample in a study of graft-versus-host responses after intestinal transplantation. The protocol was immunoSEQ multiplex PCR, while the TCRdb copy is restricted to in-frame clones and leaves out a portion. The sample shows 11,000 to 15,000 clones, around a third of them seen only once. The source material was alloreactive CD4+ T cells from a mixed lymphocyte reaction culture, sampled before intestinal transplant. Every receptor here comes from a human patient who received an intestinal transplant. Both conserved end residues are part of each CDR3. A D gene is named only where the DNA matches it firmly. For some rows the clone size is stated as once, few or many, or as a class when expanded; others skip it.

clone size: .; V gene: TRBV7-2; D gene: TRBD1; J gene: TRBJ2-1; CDR3 DNA: TGTGCCAGCAGGCCCGGGACAGGGAGAACGAATGAGCAGTTCTTC; CDR3 protein: CASRPGTGRTNEQFF
clone size: once; V gene: TRBV7-3; D gene: TRBD2; J gene: TRBJ2-3; CDR3 DNA: TGTGCCAGCAGCCACCATAGCGGGAGTGGCACAGATACGCAGTATTTT; CDR3 protein: CASSHHSGSGTDTQYF
clone size: few; V gene: TRBV19; D gene: .; J gene: TRBJ1-5; CDR3 DNA: TGTGCCAGTAGTATAGACCTGGACAATCAGCCCCAGCATTTT; CDR3 protein: CASSIDLDNQPQHF
clone size: .; V gene: TRBV30; D gene: TRBD2; J gene: TRBJ2-7; CDR3 DNA: TGTGCCTGGAGTGTACTTGGACTAGCGGGTAGCTCCTACGAGCAGTACTTC; CDR3 protein: CAWSVLGLAGSSYEQYF
clone size: few; V gene: TRBV18; D gene: TRBD2; J gene: TRBJ2-3; CDR3 DNA: TGTGCCAGCTCACCACGGATTCTAGCGGGAGAGAGGACAGATACGCAGTATTTT; CDR3 protein: CASSPRILAGERTDTQYF
clone size: few; V gene: TRBV7-9; D gene: .; J gene: TRBJ1-1; CDR3 DNA: TGTGCCAGCAGCGACCGGGACACCAACACTGAAGCTTTCTTT; CDR3 protein: CASSDRDTNTEAFF
clone size: few; V gene: TRBV6-5; D gene: .; J gene: TRBJ1-1; CDR3 DNA: TGTGCCAGCAGTTACGCTAACGATAGAGTAGAAGCTTTCTTT; CDR3 protein: CASSYANDRVEAFF
clone size: few; V gene: TRBV5-4; D gene: TRBD1; J gene: TRBJ2-5; CDR3 DNA: TGTGCCAGCAGCTTTACAGGGGTGCAAGAGACCCAGTACTTC; CDR3 protein: CASSFTGVQETQYF
clone size: few; V gene: TRBV5-1; D gene: TRBD1; J gene: TRBJ2-7; CDR3 DNA: TGCGCCAGCAGCTTGCTAACAGGGGAATCCTACGAGCAGTACTTC; CDR3 protein: CASSLLTGESYEQYF
clone size: .; V gene: TRBV7-9; D gene: TRBD1; J gene: TRBJ1-1; CDR3 DNA: TGTGCCAGCAGCTTGACAGGGGGGTACACTGAAGCTTTCTTT; CDR3 protein: CASSLTGGYTEAFF
clone size: .; V gene: TRBV6-9; D gene: .; J gene: TRBJ1-4; CDR3 DNA: TGTGCCAGCAGTTACGCAGGGGAAGGTGAAAAACTGTTTTTT; CDR3 protein: CASSYAGEGEKLFF
clone size: medium-sized; V gene: TRBV27; D gene: .; J gene: TRBJ2-7; CDR3 DNA: TGTGCCAGCAGTTCCCGATTCTACGAGCAGTACTTC; CDR3 protein: CASSSRFYEQYF
clone size: few; V gene: TRBV10-3; D gene: .; J gene: TRBJ2-6; CDR3 DNA: TGTGCCATCTCTGGGGCCAACGTCCTGACTTTC; CDR3 protein: CAISGANVLTF
clone size: .; V gene: TRBV5-1; D gene: .; J gene: TRBJ1-1; CDR3 DNA: TGCGCCAGCAGCTCAAGCCGGGGGCCCGGGGGCACTGAAGCTTTCTTT; CDR3 protein: CASSSSRGPGGTEAFF
clone size: .; V gene: TRBV5-4; D gene: .; J gene: TRBJ2-7; CDR3 DNA: TGTGCCAGCAGCTTCGGTTACGAGCAGTACTTC; CDR3 protein: CASSFGYEQYF
clone size: .; V gene: TRBV4-1; D gene: .; J gene: TRBJ1-2; CDR3 DNA: TGCGCCAGCAGCTATTGGACCCAGAACCGAAAGACCTATGGCTACACCTTC; CDR3 protein: CASSYWTQNRKTYGYTF
clone size: few; V gene: TRBV6-5; D gene: .; J gene: TRBJ2-5; CDR3 DNA: TGTGCCAGCAGTGGGGAGCGAGAGACCCAGTACTTC; CDR3 protein: CASSGERETQYF
clone size: medium-sized; V gene: TRBV5-1; D gene: .; J gene: TRBJ2-6; CDR3 DNA: TGCGCCAGCAGCTTGGTGGCCAGCTCTGGGGCCAACGTCCTGACTTTC; CDR3 protein: CASSLVASSGANVLTF
clone size: few; V gene: TRBV5-5; D gene: .; J gene: TRBJ2-3; CDR3 DNA: TGTGCCAGCAGCTTAGGTTGGTCGCCAGATACGCAGTATTTT; CDR3 protein: CASSLGWSPDTQYF
clone size: few; V gene: TRBV15; D gene: TRBD1; J gene: TRBJ1-4; CDR3 DNA: TGTGCCACCAGCCGGGACAGTAATGAAAAACTGTTTTTT; CDR3 protein: CATSRDSNEKLFF
clone size: .; V gene: TRBV5-1; D gene: TRBD2; J gene: TRBJ2-1; CDR3 DNA: TGCGCCAGCAGCTTCAGCGGGAACGCCTACAATGAGCAGTTCTTC; CDR3 protein: CASSFSGNAYNEQFF
clone size: few; V gene: TRBV7-9; D gene: .; J gene: TRBJ2-1; CDR3 DNA: TGTGCCAGCAGCTTAATCTCCGCGTCTGAGCAGTTCTTC; CDR3 protein: CASSLISASEQFF
clone size: .; V gene: TRBV7-2; D gene: TRBD1; J gene: TRBJ2-7; CDR3 DNA: TGTGCCAGCAGCCGACGGACAGGGGGCAACTACGAGCAGTACTTC; CDR3 protein: CASSRRTGGNYEQYF
clone size: .; V gene: TRBV5-1; D gene: .; J gene: TRBJ2-3; CDR3 DNA: TGCGCCAGCAGCTTGCTTAGCGGCGATACAGATACGCAGTATTTT; CDR3 protein: CASSLLSGDTDTQYF
clone size: .; V gene: TRBV10-3; D gene: TRBD2; J gene: TRBJ2-2; CDR3 DNA: TGTGCCATCCGGGCCAGCGGGAGAAATACCGGGGAGCTGTTTTTT; CDR3 protein: CAIRASGRNTGELFF
clone size: .; V gene: TRBV2; D gene: .; J gene: TRBJ1-2; CDR3 DNA: TGTGCCAGCCTACCTACAGGGAGAACTAACTATGGCTACACCTTC; CDR3 protein: CASLPTGRTNYGYTF
clone size: .; V gene: TRBV18; D gene: .; J gene: TRBJ1-1; CDR3 DNA: TGTGCCAGCTCACCGGGAGGGAACACTGAAGCTTTCTTT; CDR3 protein: CASSPGGNTEAFF
clone size: .; V gene: TRBV5-1; D gene: .; J gene: TRBJ1-2; CDR3 DNA: TGCGCCAGCAGCTCCGGACGGTACTATGGCTACACCTTC; CDR3 protein: CASSSGRYYGYTF
clone size: .; V gene: TRBV18; D gene: .; J gene: TRBJ1-5; CDR3 DNA: TGTGCCAGCTCACCAAACCCTAATCAGCCCCAGCATTTT; CDR3 protein: CASSPNPNQPQHF
clone size: .; V gene: TRBV19; D gene: .; J gene: TRBJ1-1; CDR3 DNA: TGTGCCAGTAGTCTTCAAACAGGTGTTTGGGCTGAAGCTTTCTTT; CDR3 protein: CASSLQTGVWAEAFF
clone size: .; V gene: TRBV18; D gene: .; J gene: TRBJ1-3; CDR3 DNA: TGTGCCAGCTCACCACCAGTGGGCTACTCTGGAAACACCATATATTTT; CDR3 protein: CASSPPVGYSGNTIYF
clone size: .; V gene: TRBV18; D gene: .; J gene: TRBJ1-6; CDR3 DNA: TGTGCCAGCTCACCAGCAGGGGATTCACCCCTCCACTTT; CDR3 protein: CASSPAGDSPLHF
clone size: .; V gene: TRBV6-5; D gene: .; J gene: TRBJ1-1; CDR3 DNA: TGTGCCAGCAGTGCCGTCGGACGGAAGGAAGCTTTCTTT; CDR3 protein: CASSAVGRKEAFF
clone size: .; V gene: TRBV6-6; D gene: .; J gene: TRBJ2-7; CDR3 DNA: TGTGCCAGCAGTTCCACCCTACGTGGGAGTTTTTACGAGCAGTACTTC; CDR3 protein: CASSSTLRGSFYEQYF
clone size: .; V gene: TRBV10-2; D gene: .; J gene: TRBJ1-2; CDR3 DNA: TGCGCCAGCAGGCAGGGACAAACTGGCTACACCTTC; CDR3 protein: CASRQGQTGYTF
clone size: .; V gene: TRBV7-7; D gene: .; J gene: TRBJ2-1; CDR3 DNA: TGTGCCAGCAGCTACACAGGGGGGGGTGAGCAGTTCTTC; CDR3 protein: CASSYTGGGEQFF